This T cell receptor (beta chain) was sequenced during a study of cytomegalovirus exposure and HLA in healthy donors. The CDR3 extends over 16 amino acids. The V gene lost 6 bases and the J gene lost 4 bases, with 21 bases spanning the gap. Per germline, CDR1 SNHLY and CDR2 FYNNEI. TCRdb's copy holds only in-frame clones and misses some; the assay was immunoSEQ multiplex PCR. The sample holds 200,000 to 250,000 clones, around 90% seen once. About this clone itself: Its antigen is undetermined.

Regarding the study as a whole: Cytomegalovirus association was listed for 170 or so TCR beta chains. In vitro, three CMV-associated chains proved specific for CMV antigens. The finding came from a later analysis; first-cohort TCR clusters tended to co-occur in the 95 to 150 validation repertoires.

The sequencing input was PBMCs. The TCR comes from a young woman in good health and CMV-seronegative. The chain uses TRBV2 and TRBJ1-1; a possible D gene is TRBD1 (6 bases). In nucleotides, the CDR3 is TGTGCCAGCAGGGTACAGGGCGGAGGCCATAGCACTGAAGCTTTCTTT. Translation gives CASRVQGGGHSTEAFF.